The 21 T cell receptor beta chains given below trace back to one sample, sequenced in a study of spatial heterogeneity in lung cancer. Regarding time point: sample taken at primary tumor resection. From tumor, nontumor lung or frozen PBMC, whole RNA was taken unsorted for sequencing. MiXCR, applied by TCRdb to the 5' RACE reads, yields one record per CDR3 protein. Of tens of thousands of distinct CDR3 sequences in the sample, roughly 7% were seen once. This sample comprised PBMCs, obtained at surgery. All receptors derive from a female donor with early-stage non-small cell lung cancer.

The V call is TRBV7-2, the J call TRBJ2-1; 10 bases agree with TRBD1. There are 15 residues in the CDR3. CDR1 and CDR2 from the germline V gene are SGHTA and FQGNSA. V trimming: 5 bases; J trimming: 10 bases; junction bases outside the gene matches: 11. DNA for the CDR3: TGTGCCAGCAGCCGGCGACAGGGGGCCCGGTTGGAGCAGTTCTTC. The encoded protein is CASSRRQGARLEQFF.

Ten or more counts support this clonotype. V and J are TRBV2 and TRBJ1-5; D possibly corresponds to TRBD1 (6 bases). V was clipped by 4 bases and J by 0 bases, with 10 bases between them. Germline CDR1 reads SNHLY; CDR2 reads FYNNEI. This CDR3 has 15 amino acids. As DNA, the CDR3 is TGTGCCAGCAGTGGTGGACAGCATAGCAATCAGCCCCAGCATTTT. Amino acids: CASSGGQHSNQPQHF.

This clonotype has just a few counts. The chain uses TRBV2 and TRBJ2-1; either TRBD1 or TRBD2 may fit D (5 bases each). From germline, CDR1 is SNHLY and CDR2 FYNNEI. V was shortened by 8 bases and J by 5 bases, with 16 bases between the two germline ends. The length of the CDR3 is 14 residues. CDR3 loop: CASAGTSSNNEQFF. The DNA for the CDR3 is TGTGCCAGCGCCGGGACGTCTTCCAACAATGAGCAGTTCTTC.

This clonotype was observed many times. The chain links TRBV5-4 to TRBJ2-1; no firm D call. The V end was cut by 4 bases, the J end by 0 bases, with 8 bases between. The CDR3 extends over 14 amino acids. The germline gives CDR1 SGHNT, CDR2 YYREEE (reference sequence). Written as DNA, the CDR3 is TGTGCCAGCAGCCGCGCTGGCTCCTACAATGAGCAGTTCTTC. Translation: CASSRAGSYNEQFF.

This clonotype was observed a few times. The J gene is TRBJ2-7, the V gene TRBV7-2; D is ambiguous. Germline V CDR1 and CDR2: SGHTA, FQGNSA. The V and J ends lost 3 bases and 4 bases respectively, with 7 bases between them. This CDR3 has 12 residues. CDR3 sequence (DNA): TGTGCCAGCAGCTTTATGGGATACGAGCAGTACTTC. It translates to CASSFMGYEQYF.

The CDR3 DNA is TGTGCCATCAGTGAGGTCAGTTTAAGCACAGATACGCAGTATTTT. Translating gives CAISEVSLSTDTQYF. The chain joins TRBV10-3 to TRBJ2-3; D gene ambiguous. The CDR3 is 15 residues long. From germline, CDR1 is ENHRY and CDR2 SYGVKD. V lost 2 bases and J 0 bases, leaving 9 bases between the germline ends.

The gene calls are TRBV7-8 and TRBJ2-2, with a tentative D call TRBD1 (6 bases). This CDR3 has 15 amino acids. Germline V lookup: CDR1 SGHVS, CDR2 FQNEAQ. Trimming stripped 0 bases from V and 4 bases from J, with 9 bases between. This CDR3 is CASSLARGGTGELFF. As DNA, the CDR3 is TGTGCCAGCAGCTTAGCCAGGGGTGGCACCGGGGAGCTGTTTTTT.

Only a few counts were recorded for this clonotype. CDR3 nucleotides: TGTGCCAGCAGCTCGATTGCGGGGGGTACTGAAGCTTTCTTT. Translated: CASSSIAGGTEAFF. J is TRBJ1-1 and V is TRBV5-4; possible D gene TRBD1, 5 bases. This CDR3 is built from 14 residues. V lost 3 bases to trimming and J lost 5 bases, with 14 bases between them. Germline CDR1 reads SGHNT; CDR2 reads YYREEE (reference sequence).

The rearrangement joins TRBV3-1 to TRBJ2-2; D unclear. Germline V gene sequence: CDR1 LGHDT, CDR2 YNNKEL (reference sequence). CDR3 length: 16 residues. V lost 1 base to trimming and J lost 0 bases, with 9 bases between them. The CDR3 spells CASSQVLGSNTGELFF. As DNA, the CDR3 is TGTGCCAGCAGCCAAGTACTGGGTTCGAACACCGGGGAGCTGTTTTTT.

This clonotype showed up many times. V gene TRBV4-1 combines with J gene TRBJ2-3; D call uncertain. The V gene lost 2 bases and the J gene lost 0 bases, with 12 bases spanning the gap. Germline V lookup: CDR1 MGHRA, CDR2 YSYEKL. There are 16 residues in the CDR3. CDR3 amino acids: CASSQFLGPSTDTQYF. The CDR3 DNA reads as TGCGCCAGCAGCCAATTTCTCGGACCTAGCACAGATACGCAGTATTTT.

This clonotype was recorded a few times. The chain employs TRBV20-1 and TRBJ2-2, with TRBD2 matching over 8 bases. This CDR3 spans 15 amino acids. Germline values: CDR1 DFQATT, CDR2 SNEGSKA (reference sequence). Trimming cost V 6 bases and J 2 bases; bases outside gene matches: 8. CDR3 DNA sequence: TGCAGTGCGCGATCCGGGACTAGAAACACCGGGGAGCTGTTTTTT. Protein product: CSARSGTRNTGELFF.

This clonotype turned up a few times. This sequence joins TRBV2 and TRBJ1-3; 9 bases are shared with TRBD1. CDR3 length: 15 amino acids. The J segment lost 6 bases and the V segment lost 3 bases, leaving 6 bases of the junction unmatched. Germline V gene sequence: CDR1 SNHLY, CDR2 FYNNEI. CDR3 amino acids: CASSEPGTGQNTIYF. Here the CDR3 DNA reads TGTGCCAGCAGTGAGCCCGGGACAGGGCAAAACACCATATATTTT.

This clonotype was seen more than once but under ten times. The CDR3: CSAQRGGTSTDTQYF. CDR3 sequence (DNA): TGCAGTGCCCAGAGGGGGGGCACCTCCACAGATACGCAGTATTTT. The V gene is TRBV20-1, the J gene TRBJ2-3, with a tentative D call TRBD2 (7 bases). Germline values: CDR1 DFQATT, CDR2 SNEGSKA (reference sequence). V gave up 6 bases and J gave up 2 bases, with 18 bases separating them. CDR3 size: 15 residues.

This clonotype appeared many times. The chain combines TRBV3-1 with TRBJ2-3, with D uncertain. The germline CDR1 and CDR2 sequences are LGHDT and YNNKEL (reference sequence). The CDR3 loop spans 15 amino acids. Trimming shortened V by 5 bases and J by 2 bases, and 14 bases separated the two germline ends. CDR3 in DNA: TGTGCCAGCAGCGCTATGGTCGGAAACACAGATACGCAGTATTTT. Translated: CASSAMVGNTDTQYF.

At least ten counts were recorded for this clonotype. This rearrangement joins TRBV5-5 to TRBJ2-1; D tentatively fits TRBD1 or TRBD2 (5 bases each). The germline V and J ends were trimmed by 7 bases and 9 bases, with 17 bases remaining between them. CDR3 size: 13 residues. The germline gives CDR1 SGHKS, CDR2 YYEKEE (reference sequence). CDR3 DNA sequence: TGTGCCAGCGATCCGGGACCCTCTTTTGAGCAGTTCTTC. Translation: CASDPGPSFEQFF.

This clonotype was counted at least ten times. This chain connects TRBV2 to TRBJ2-7; 9 nucleotides align to TRBD1. Germline loops: CDR1 SNHLY, CDR2 FYNNEI. The CDR3 has 13 residues. With 4 bases clipped from V and 4 bases from J, the junction kept 2 bases outside the gene matches. This CDR3 reads CASSGDRDYEQYF. CDR3 bases: TGTGCCAGCAGTGGGGACAGGGATTACGAGCAGTACTTC.

There are many counts of this clonotype. The rearrangement links TRBV9 to TRBJ2-1, with unresolved D. Trimming removed 0 bases from V and 0 bases from J, with 13 bases in between. The CDR3 covers 17 residues. Germline CDR1 SGDLS, CDR2 YYNGEE. CDR3 amino acids: CASSVADALSSYNEQFF. CDR3 sequence (DNA): TGTGCCAGCAGCGTAGCCGACGCCTTGAGCTCCTACAATGAGCAGTTCTTC.

The chain recombines TRBV19 with TRBJ2-5, with D perhaps matching TRBD2 (7 bases). Trimming left V 4 bases short and J 1 base short, with 13 bases between. Per germline, CDR1 LNHDA and CDR2 SQIVND (reference sequence). The CDR3 totals 15 residues. Here the CDR3 DNA reads TGTGCCAGTAGTACCTCGGGGGGCCGCCAAGAGACCCAGTACTTC. Translation: CASSTSGGRQETQYF.

This clonotype was counted ten times or more. This rearrangement joins TRBV19 to TRBJ1-1; 7 positions agree with TRBD1. The V segment lost 2 bases and the J segment 1 base; nucleotides outside the gene matches: 10. The CDR3 sequence is 17 residues long. Germline CDR1 reads LNHDA; CDR2 reads SQIVND (reference sequence). The CDR3 loop is CASSIPTGDEWNTEAFF. The CDR3, as DNA: TGTGCCAGTAGTATACCCACAGGGGATGAATGGAACACTGAAGCTTTCTTT.

The J gene is TRBJ2-3, the V gene TRBV6-2 or TRBV6-3, with unresolved D. V was cut by 4 bases and J by 5 bases, with 10 bases left in between. Germline values: CDR1 MNHEY, CDR2 SVGEGT. CDR3 size: 13 residues. CDR3 residues: CASSWLEVDTQYF. In DNA form, the CDR3 reads TGTGCCAGCAGTTGGCTAGAGGTAGATACGCAGTATTTT.

V and J are TRBV20-1 and TRBJ2-7, with D possibly matching TRBD2 (5 bases). CDR3 length equals 13 residues. CDR1 DFQATT and CDR2 SNEGSKA come from the germline V gene (reference sequence). Trimming cost V 1 base and J 3 bases, with 10 bases left between them. DNA for the CDR3: TGCAGTGCTAGAGGACTCGGGGACTACGAGCAGTACTTC. Protein product: CSARGLGDYEQYF.